The rows below give T cell receptor beta chains drawn from one sample of a study of molecular identifiers for immune sequencing clone quantification. TCRdb reanalysed the PCR reads using MiXCR and keeps one entry per CDR3 protein. The table lists nearly 650,000 distinct CDR3 sequences, 25% of them singletons. The sample comprised naive CD8+ T cells from blood, with Jurkat cell RNA spiked in. These TCRs come from a human donor in good health. Some libraries in this study had Jurkat cell RNA spiked in. CDR3s include the opening cysteine and the closing phenylalanine or tryptophan. The D gene is left open where the match is weak. Expanded clones are given a class, and other clones once, few, many or no size at all.

TGTGCCAGCAGCTTGTCGGACAGGGCTGGAAACACCATATATTTT,CASSLSDRAGNTIYF,TRBD1,TRBJ1-3,TRBV7-7,.
TGTGCCACCAGCATCCCCGTGACAGCTAATGAAAAACTGTTTTTT,CATSIPVTANEKLFF,.,TRBJ1-4,TRBV15,.
TGTGCCAGCAGCTTGGTGGTAGCGGGAGGCTCCTACGAGCAGTACTTC,CASSLVVAGGSYEQYF,TRBD2,TRBJ2-7,TRBV5-3,.
TGTGCCAGTAGTCCTGGACAGGGGGCTTTCCACGAGCAGTACTTC,CASSPGQGAFHEQYF,TRBD1,TRBJ2-7,TRBV19,few
TGTGCCAGCAGTGAATTGGCCAGGGGTTACGAGCAGTACTTC,CASSELARGYEQYF,.,TRBJ2-7,TRBV25-1,.
TGTGCCAGCAGCTACCTCCTGCCACAGGGGAGGACAGATACGCAGTATTTT,CASSYLLPQGRTDTQYF,.,TRBJ2-3,TRBV13,.
TGTGCCTGCAGTTTTGGGACTAGCGTCTCTCAAGAGACCCAGTACTTC,CACSFGTSVSQETQYF,TRBD2,TRBJ2-5,TRBV12-3/TRBV12-4,.
TGTGCCAGCAGCTTAGCGCGCGAGCAGTACTTC,CASSLAREQYF,.,TRBJ2-7,TRBV7-9,many
TGCGCCAGCAGCCAAGATCAGGGGCAATACTATGGCTACACCTTC,CASSQDQGQYYGYTF,.,TRBJ1-2,TRBV4-3,.
TGTGCCAGTAACCCAATGACAGGGGGCTTTCAGCCCCAGCATTTT,CASNPMTGGFQPQHF,TRBD1,TRBJ1-5,TRBV19,many
TGTGCCATCAGTCAGATGAACACTGAAGCTTTCTTT,CAISQMNTEAFF,.,TRBJ1-1,TRBV10-3,many
TGCGCCAGCAGCTTGGTACCCCGACAGGGCTACGAGCAGTACTTC,CASSLVPRQGYEQYF,TRBD1,TRBJ2-7,TRBV5-1,many
TGTGCCAGCCAGGTAGAAGCTCAGGCCTACAATGAGCAGTTCTTC,CASQVEAQAYNEQFF,.,TRBJ2-1,TRBV2,once
TGTGCCAGCAGTTTTAGGTCGTCCGAAGCTTTCTTT,CASSFRSSEAFF,.,TRBJ1-1,TRBV12-3/TRBV12-4,many
TGTGCCAGCTTTGGACCTCCCCGGGAGGAACAGTACTTC,CASFGPPREEQYF,TRBD2,TRBJ2-7,TRBV2,.
TGCGCCAGCAGCCAGAACAGGGGCACTGAAGCTTTCTTT,CASSQNRGTEAFF,TRBD1,TRBJ1-1,TRBV4-3,many
TGTGCCAGTAGTATAGTTCAGCCAGATACGCAGTATTTT,CASSIVQPDTQYF,.,TRBJ2-3,TRBV19,.
TGTGCCAGCAGCTTAGTTTGGTCTAGCGGGTCCAATGAGCAGTTCTTC,CASSLVWSSGSNEQFF,TRBD2,TRBJ2-1,TRBV7-6,.
TGTGCCAGCAGCTTAACCCCCCGACTAGCAACAGATACGCAGTATTTT,CASSLTPRLATDTQYF,TRBD2,TRBJ2-3,TRBV7-9,.
TGCGCCAGCAGCCAGGCTACTAGCGGCTACGAGCAGTACTTC,CASSQATSGYEQYF,TRBD2,TRBJ2-7,TRBV4-1,many
TGTGCCAGCAGTTCTGCGGGGGGACCCTACAATGAGCAGTTCTTC,CASSSAGGPYNEQFF,TRBD2,TRBJ2-1,TRBV6-5,many
TGCGCCAGCAGACGAGATACGCAGTATTTT,CASRRDTQYF,.,TRBJ2-3,TRBV10-2,.
TGTGCCAGTTCCGGGACAGGGGGTTCGTATGGCTACACCTTC,CASSGTGGSYGYTF,TRBD1,TRBJ1-2,TRBV12-3/TRBV12-4,many
TGTGCCAGCAGCTCGGGACTAGCGGGGGGGCCGCCCGAAGAAGAGACCCAGTACTTC,CASSSGLAGGPPEEETQYF,TRBD2,TRBJ2-5,TRBV9,.
TGTGCCAGCAGCGCCCAGACAGGGGGTCTCGGGAACACTGAAGCTTTCTTT,CASSAQTGGLGNTEAFF,TRBD1,TRBJ1-1,TRBV11-2,few
TGTGCCAGCAGCTTAGATCGCCCGAGCACAGATACGCAGTATTTT,CASSLDRPSTDTQYF,.,TRBJ2-3,TRBV11-2,many
TGTGCCAGCAGCTCCCCCGGGACAGGGGGCTTGATCGGGGAGCTGTTTTTT,CASSSPGTGGLIGELFF,TRBD1,TRBJ2-2,TRBV7-9,many
TGCGCCAGCAGCCACTCGACAGGACAGCATGAAAAACTGTTTTTT,CASSHSTGQHEKLFF,.,TRBJ1-4,TRBV4-3,many
TGTGCCAGCAGCTCCATAGCGGGGCTCATTACTAGCACAGATACGCAGTATTTT,CASSSIAGLITSTDTQYF,TRBD2,TRBJ2-3,TRBV7-9,few
TGTGCCATCAGCCCAATCGGACAGCCCGAAGTGAACACTGAAGCTTTCTTT,CAISPIGQPEVNTEAFF,.,TRBJ1-1,TRBV10-3,.
TGTGCCAGCAGCCCGGGAGCCGGGACTATCACAGATACGCAGTATTTT,CASSPGAGTITDTQYF,TRBD2,TRBJ2-3,TRBV7-6,many
TGCGCCAGCAGCCAAGACGGCGGCTCCCAAGAGACCCAGTACTTC,CASSQDGGSQETQYF,.,TRBJ2-5,TRBV4-1,many
TGTGCCAGCAGCGTAGGAGCCACCTCTGGGGCCACCGTCCTGCCTTTC,CASSVGATSGATVLPF,.,TRBJ2-6,TRBV9,.
TGTGCCAGCAGTTTTCTGGTTAACTATGGCTACACCTTC,CASSFLVNYGYTF,.,TRBJ1-2,TRBV12-3/TRBV12-4,few
TGTGCCAGCAGGTTTCAGGGTAGGAGCTCCTACGAGCAGTACTTC,CASRFQGRSSYEQYF,.,TRBJ2-7,TRBV28,few
TGCGCCAGCAGCCCCGACAGTCGAAACACCGGGGAGCTGTTTTTT,CASSPDSRNTGELFF,.,TRBJ2-2,TRBV4-3,few
TGTGCCAGCAGTTTATCGGCTAGCGGGGGGAACGAGCAGTACTTC,CASSLSASGGNEQYF,TRBD2,TRBJ2-7,TRBV27,few
TGTGCCAGCAGCGTCTCTGGAAACACCATATATTTT,CASSVSGNTIYF,.,TRBJ1-3,TRBV13,.
TGTGCCTGGAGTGTACCCCGTCAGCCCCAGCATTTT,CAWSVPRQPQHF,.,TRBJ1-5,TRBV30,few
TGTGCCAGTAGTATAGCTCCGACAGGCCTAGCAGATACGCAGTATTTT,CASSIAPTGLADTQYF,.,TRBJ2-3,TRBV19,.
TGTGCCAGCCGTCAAGGAGGGGGACGGAACACTGAAGCTTTCTTT,CASRQGGGRNTEAFF,.,TRBJ1-1,TRBV27,few
TGTGCCTGGAGTGTATGGACTCTGGGGACCCAGTACTTC,CAWSVWTLGTQYF,.,TRBJ2-5,TRBV30,few
TGTGCCAGCAGTTTGGGTAGCGGATACACAGCTACGCAGTATTTT,CASSLGSGYTATQYF,.,TRBJ2-3,TRBV27,once
TGTGCCAGTAGTAATGGTTTATGGAATTCACCCCTCCACTTT,CASSNGLWNSPLHF,.,TRBJ1-6,TRBV19,few
TGTGCCAGCAGTCGACTAGCGGGAGACTACGAGCAGTGCTTC,CASSRLAGDYEQCF,TRBD2,TRBJ2-7,TRBV7-9,.
TGCAGTGCTAGGGACAGGGACCCTGTAGCTTTCTTT,CSARDRDPVAFF,TRBD1,TRBJ1-1,TRBV20-1,.
TGCAGTGCTAGAGTGGGAGGGCCCGCAGATACGCAGTATTTT,CSARVGGPADTQYF,TRBD2,TRBJ2-3,TRBV20-1,.
TGTGCCAGCAGTATATCCCCAACAGGGTCCCAAGAGACCCAGTACTTC,CASSISPTGSQETQYF,.,TRBJ2-5,TRBV27,.
TGCGCCAGCAGCGGGACAGGGGGCCCCGGTAATGAAAAACTGTTTTTT,CASSGTGGPGNEKLFF,TRBD1,TRBJ1-4,TRBV4-1,.
TGTGCCAGCAGCTCCGAAAGGTTCACAGATACGCAGTATTTT,CASSSERFTDTQYF,.,TRBJ2-3,TRBV7-2,many
TGCAGTGCTAGGGCGCCGGGGGTGGGATCCGGAGATACGCAGTATTTT,CSARAPGVGSGDTQYF,.,TRBJ2-3,TRBV20-1,many
TGCGCCAGCAGCCAAGACATTTCGGCTGACGGGCAGTATTTT,CASSQDISADGQYF,.,TRBJ2-3,TRBV4-3,many
TGCGCCAGCAGCCAAGAAGCTGCCTTCTCCTCCTATAATTCACCCCTCCACTTT,CASSQEAAFSSYNSPLHF,.,TRBJ1-6,TRBV4-3,few
TGCGCCAGCAGCCAAGATACTAGCGGGAGGGTTTATGAGCAGTTCTTC,CASSQDTSGRVYEQFF,TRBD2,TRBJ2-1,TRBV4-3,few